This TCR beta chain was sequenced in a study of persistence of HIV-infected CD4 T cells (dated by TCRdb to about 2020). About the study as a whole: The study isolated CMV- and HIV-1 Gag-responding CD4+ T cells from ART-treated individuals to examine antigen-driven clonal expansion of HIV-1-infected cells. Participants had been on suppressive ART for a median of roughly eight years. Peripheral blood samples of up to 180 mL were obtained at multiple time points, with the exception of two participants, for whom leukapheresis was performed at a single time point. The clonality of all cells in each sorted population was measured by TCRbeta sequencing, and the clonality of infected cells was measured by proviral sequencing. For the TCR cluster analysis across participants, about 8 participants were included for CMV and more than 5 participants for Gag. Summary of the overall study and its limitations: Significantly lower TCRbeta richness was observed in CMV- and Gag-responding cells than in anti-CD3/anti-CD28-responding cells, and higher oligoclonality was observed in CMV-responding cells than in CD3/CD28-stimulated and Gag-responding cells. Bulk TCR analyses could not be restricted to the rare CMV-responding cells that actually carried HIV-1 proviruses. Enrichment of degenerate expanded CDR3beta sequences was found in antigen-responding cells, suggesting convergent selection of CD4+ responses to CMV and Gag. The study involved few individuals and tested only a limited range of antigens. A correlation was observed between TCR oligoclonality and proviral oligoclonality within the same sorted populations.

The immunoSEQ hsTCRB assay version 4 in survey mode was used to sequence TCRbeta repertoires from genomic DNA. Genomic DNA was diluted to 10 ng/uL, using up to roughly 1 ug per sample for TCRbeta sequencing. The published analysis was carried out like this. Analysis of the TCRbeta data was done in ImmunoSeq Analyzer 3.0, and diversity was computed on productive nucleotide rearrangements. Using the Immunarch R package, the improved Chao index served to estimate lower-bound TCR diversity and the Gini coefficient served to estimate clonality. Different nucleotide rearrangements encoding the same CDR3beta amino acid sequence were treated as distinct clonotypes. TCRbeta sequences significantly enriched in antigen-responding cells relative to anti-CD3/anti-CD28-activated cells were identified by differential abundance analysis. GLIPH2 clustered TCRs by predicted peptide-MHC specificity, both within individual participants and across merged participant data sets. TCRdb took this table from immuneACCESS and kept in-frame rearrangements with V and J called. Such tables lack part of the clones; where checked against another copy, unresolved V genes explain under half of the gap, and the rest is unexplained. V, J and clone size were drawn from that table, and D and trimming were deduced from the DNA. The sample table shows more than 30,000 clones, and about four fifths are seen once. The top ten clones comprise 15% to 20% of the sample.

Turning to this clone: Its recognized antigen is unknown. Base qualities are not recorded, but no much larger clone differs from it by a single base.

CDR1 and CDR2 were assigned from the germline V gene as KGHDR and SFDVKD. Counted from cysteine to phenylalanine, this CDR3 has 14 amino acids. Solely the CDR3 DNA is kept, with 42 bases framed from the first base. Trimming at the junction amounts to 4 bases on V and 3 bases on J, and the germline ends lie 11 bases apart. The intended sense of this specimen's treatment or condition label: suppressive antiretroviral therapy. A pool of overlapping HIV-1 Gag 15-mer peptides was used at about 1 ug per peptide per mL for cell stimulation. Nonresponding CD40L-negative CD69-negative CD45RO-high memory CD4+ T cells were sorted as memory populations depleted of antigen-responding cells. Participants were HIV-1-infected adults who started suppressive ART during chronic infection. Plasma HIV-1 RNA had been undetectable (below 50 copies/mL) in participants for at least 4 years. To be included, participants needed a CD4+ T cell count above 400 cells/uL and a positive CMV serology. Before stimulation, PBMCs were isolated using density centrifugation and then depleted of CD8+ T cells. CD8-depleted PBMCs were stimulated for 15 to 20 hours with anti-CD28/CD49d costimulation, CD40-blocking antibody and enfuvirtide to prevent new infections. Sorting was done on either a Beckman Coulter MoFlo Legacy or an XDP sorter, and propidium iodide was used to exclude dead cells. The QIAamp DNA Mini Kit was used for genomic DNA extraction from samples above one million cells, and the Quick-DNA Microprep Kit was used otherwise.

Sequenced material: CD4+ T cells sorted from PBMCs after roughly 20-hour stimulation, taken from a patient who received antiretroviral therapy. This specimen's cell subset or site label, per the study, means: CD40L-CD69- CD45RO-high memory CD4 T cells not responding to Gag peptides. This clonotype was obtained from an adult woman with HIV who was CMV-seropositive. The sequence links TRBV24-1 to TRBJ1-1, with the D gene not confidently named. The CDR3 region has the sequence CATSDSGRYTEAFF. The sequence in DNA is TGTGCCACCAGTGACAGCGGACGGTACACTGAAGCTTTCTTT.